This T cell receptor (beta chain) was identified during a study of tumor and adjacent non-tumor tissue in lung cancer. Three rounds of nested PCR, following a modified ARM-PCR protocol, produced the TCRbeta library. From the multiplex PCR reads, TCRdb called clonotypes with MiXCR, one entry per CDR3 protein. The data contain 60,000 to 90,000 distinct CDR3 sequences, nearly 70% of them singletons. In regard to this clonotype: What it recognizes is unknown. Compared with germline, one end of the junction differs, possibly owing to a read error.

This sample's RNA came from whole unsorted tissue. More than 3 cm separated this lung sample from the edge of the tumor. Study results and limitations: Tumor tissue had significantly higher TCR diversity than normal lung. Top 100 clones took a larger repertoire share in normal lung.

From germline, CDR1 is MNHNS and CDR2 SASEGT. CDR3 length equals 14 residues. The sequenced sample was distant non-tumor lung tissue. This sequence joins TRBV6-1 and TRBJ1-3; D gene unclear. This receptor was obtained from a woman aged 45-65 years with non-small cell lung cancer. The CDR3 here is CATQREYTGSTIYF. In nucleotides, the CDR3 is TGTGCCACCCAGCGAGAGTACACTGGAAGCACCATATACTTT.